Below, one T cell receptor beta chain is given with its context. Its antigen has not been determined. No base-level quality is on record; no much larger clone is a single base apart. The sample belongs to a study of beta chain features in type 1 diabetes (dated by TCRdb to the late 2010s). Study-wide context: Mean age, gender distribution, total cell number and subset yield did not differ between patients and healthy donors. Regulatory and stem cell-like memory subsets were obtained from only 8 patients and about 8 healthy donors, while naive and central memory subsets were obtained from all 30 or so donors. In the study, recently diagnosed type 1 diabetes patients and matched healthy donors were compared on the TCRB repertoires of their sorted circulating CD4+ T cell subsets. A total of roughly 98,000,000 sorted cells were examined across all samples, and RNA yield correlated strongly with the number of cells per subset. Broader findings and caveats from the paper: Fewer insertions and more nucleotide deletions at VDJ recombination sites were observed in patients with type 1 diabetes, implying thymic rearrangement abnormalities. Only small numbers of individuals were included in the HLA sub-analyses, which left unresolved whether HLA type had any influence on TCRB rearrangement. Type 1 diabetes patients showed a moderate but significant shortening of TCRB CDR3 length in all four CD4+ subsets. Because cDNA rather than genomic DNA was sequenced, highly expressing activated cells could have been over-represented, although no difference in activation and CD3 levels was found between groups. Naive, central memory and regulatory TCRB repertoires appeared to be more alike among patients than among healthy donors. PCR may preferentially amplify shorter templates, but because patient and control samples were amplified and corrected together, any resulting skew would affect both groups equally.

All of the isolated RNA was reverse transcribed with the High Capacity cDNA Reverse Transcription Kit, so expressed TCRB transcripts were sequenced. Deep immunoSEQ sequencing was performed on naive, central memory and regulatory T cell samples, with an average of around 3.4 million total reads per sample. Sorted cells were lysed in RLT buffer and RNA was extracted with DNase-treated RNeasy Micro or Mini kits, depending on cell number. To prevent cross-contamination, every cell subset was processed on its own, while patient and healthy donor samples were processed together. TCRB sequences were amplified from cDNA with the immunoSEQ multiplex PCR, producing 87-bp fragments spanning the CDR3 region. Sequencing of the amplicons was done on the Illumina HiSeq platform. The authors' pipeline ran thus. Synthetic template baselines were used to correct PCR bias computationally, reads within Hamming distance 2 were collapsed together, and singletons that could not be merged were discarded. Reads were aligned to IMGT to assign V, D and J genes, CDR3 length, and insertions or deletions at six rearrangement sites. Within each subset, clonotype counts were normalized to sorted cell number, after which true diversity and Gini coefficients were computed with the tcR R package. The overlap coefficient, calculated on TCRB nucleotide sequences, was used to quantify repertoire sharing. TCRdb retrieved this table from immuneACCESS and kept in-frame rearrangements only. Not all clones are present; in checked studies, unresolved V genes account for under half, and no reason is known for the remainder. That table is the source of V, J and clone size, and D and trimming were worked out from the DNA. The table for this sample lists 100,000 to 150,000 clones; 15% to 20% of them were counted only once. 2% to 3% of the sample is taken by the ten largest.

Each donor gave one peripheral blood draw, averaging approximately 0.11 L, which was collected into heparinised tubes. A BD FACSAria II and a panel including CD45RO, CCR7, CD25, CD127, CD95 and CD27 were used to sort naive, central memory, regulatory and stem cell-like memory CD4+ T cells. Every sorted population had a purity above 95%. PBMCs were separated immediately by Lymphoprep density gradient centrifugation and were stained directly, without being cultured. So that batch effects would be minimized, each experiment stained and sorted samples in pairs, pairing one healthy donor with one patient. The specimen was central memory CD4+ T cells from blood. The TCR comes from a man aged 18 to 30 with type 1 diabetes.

CDR3 sequence: CASSYGAIPGNTIYF. The bases read TGTGCCAGCAGTTACGGGGCCATTCCAGGAAACACCATATATTTT. The rearranged segments are TRBV6-5 and TRBJ1-3, and possibly TRBD1, on 5 matching bases. CDR1 MNHEY and CDR2 SVGAGI are derived from the germline V gene. Inclusive of the bounding cysteine and phenylalanine, the CDR3 is 15 residues long. Only CDR3 DNA is held: 45 bases, read in frame from base 1. Trimming at the junction amounts to 2 bases on V and 4 bases on J, and the germline ends lie 12 bases apart.